Shown below are 5 T cell receptor beta chains from a single sample sequenced in a study of cytomegalovirus exposure and HLA in healthy donors. The PCR ran on 60 Vbeta and 13 Jbeta primers. This table comes from immunoSEQ multiplex PCR, and its TCRdb copy is limited to in-frame clones, with some not included. The sample has some 130,000 clones, around three quarters seen once. The sample comprised PBMCs. All receptors come from a woman in her 50s in good health and CMV-seronegative.

The chain combines TRBV27 with TRBJ1-2, with D perhaps TRBD1 (5 bases). In germline, CDR1 is MNHEY, CDR2 SMNVEV (reference sequence). CDR3 size: 15 residues. V lost 3 bases and J lost 3, with 14 bases in between. CDR3 amino acids: CASSLGQGSYYGYTF. The DNA for the CDR3 is TGTGCCAGCAGTTTGGGGCAGGGCTCTTACTATGGCTACACCTTC.

This chain uses TRBV9 with TRBJ1-1; D is possibly TRBD1 (6 bases). Germline V gene lookup returns CDR1 SGDLS and CDR2 YYNGEE. Trimming left V 4 bases short and J 3 bases short, with 13 bases between. This CDR3 contains 14 residues. The CDR3 nucleotides are TGTGCCAGCAGCCCAGGCGGGGGCTACACTGAAGCTTTCTTT. Translation: CASSPGGGYTEAFF.

The chain has TRBV18 and TRBJ1-1; 7 bases fit TRBD1. The ends lost 5 bases at V and 4 bases at J; junction bases unmatched: 7. Germline V gene sequence: CDR1 KGHSH, CDR2 LQKENI. The CDR3 consists of 14 residues. The CDR3 here is CASSEPGQITEAFF. The DNA for the CDR3 is TGTGCCAGCTCAGAGCCGGGACAGATCACTGAAGCTTTCTTT.

In this sample, this clone turned up once. This rearrangement joins TRBV28 to TRBJ1-2, with D uncertain. With 7 bases removed from V and 3 bases from J, the gap between germline ends came to 15 bases. CDR1 is MDHEN, CDR2 SYDVKM, per germline. The CDR3 runs to 14 residues. CDR3: CASTEDGNYYGYTF. In DNA, the CDR3 is TGTGCCAGCACCGAGGATGGAAACTACTATGGCTACACCTTC.

The gene calls are TRBV11-2 and TRBJ1-4; 8 nucleotides match TRBD1. CDR1 and CDR2 from the germline V gene are SGHAT and FQNNGV. The J segment lost 8 bases and the V segment lost 4 bases, leaving 9 bases of the junction unmatched. The CDR3 extends over 15 amino acids. The CDR3 DNA reads TGTGCCAGCAGCTCACGAGGGACAGGTTACGAAAAACTGTTTTTT. Protein sequence: CASSSRGTGYEKLFF.